The 7 T cell receptor beta chains in this list originate from one sample, sequenced in a study of blood T cell repertoires in COVID-19. Repertoires were generated with immunoSEQ multiplex PCR, while TCRdb's copy carries only in-frame clones and drops some. The profile shows under 150,000 clones, under 90% of them singletons. Sequenced: peripheral blood. These receptors were obtained from a human donor in a cohort sampled during active COVID-19.

The rearrangement joins TRBV19 to TRBJ1-2, with D unresolved. Germline loops: CDR1 LNHDA, CDR2 SQIVND (reference sequence). This CDR3 contains 14 residues. Trimming left V 4 bases short and J 4 bases short, with 13 bases between. The CDR3 reads CASSRVGVSYGYTF. CDR3 coding DNA: TGTGCCAGTAGTAGGGTGGGCGTAAGCTATGGCTACACCTTC.

In its sample, this clone was seen a few times. The chain joins TRBV5-1 to TRBJ1-1; TRBD1 is a possible D gene (6 bases). CDR1 SGHRS and CDR2 YFSETQ come from the germline V gene. CDR3 length: 15 residues. Trimming stripped 3 bases from V and 2 bases from J, with 14 bases between. The CDR3 protein is CASSSNLGGNTEAFF. The CDR3, as DNA: TGCGCCAGCAGCTCGAATCTAGGGGGTAACACTGAAGCTTTCTTT.

This clone was counted a few times. J is TRBJ2-7 and V is TRBV6-5, with TRBD1 as a possible D gene (6 bases). Trimming pared 2 bases from V and 3 bases from J, leaving 11 bases between. Germline CDR1 reads MNHEY; CDR2 reads SVGAGI. This CDR3 is built from 14 residues. CDR3 bases: TGTGCCAGCAGTTACCAACAGGGAAACTACGAGCAGTACTTC. As protein: CASSYQQGNYEQYF.

The V gene is TRBV29-1, the J gene TRBJ1-6, with 7 bases lining up with TRBD1. Trimming removed 5 bases from V and 7 bases from J; junction bases left unmatched: 2. The germline CDR1 and CDR2 sequences are SQVTM and ANQGSEA. The CDR3 totals 12 residues. This CDR3 reads CSVSQGNSPLHF. The CDR3 DNA is TGCAGCGTTTCACAGGGGAATTCACCCCTCCACTTT. Full variable domain (outside the CDR3, taken from reference TRBV29-1 and TRBJ1-6): SAVISQKPSRDICQRGTSLTIQCQVDSQVTMMFWYRQQPGQSLTLIATANQGSEATYESGFVIDKFPISRPNLTFSTLTVSNMSPEDSSIYLCSVSQGNSPLHFGNGTRLTVT.

V gene TRBV7-9 combines with J gene TRBJ1-2; 11 bases map to TRBD1. The CDR3 is made up of 15 amino acids. Unmatched junction bases numbered 8, after V lost 4 bases and J lost 7 bases. Germline V gene data show CDR1 as SEHNR and CDR2 as FQNEAQ (reference sequence). The CDR3 loop is CASSYPDRGRGGYTF. CDR3 DNA: TGTGCCAGCAGCTACCCGGACAGGGGGCGCGGTGGCTACACCTTC. The whole variable domain, filled in from reference TRBV7-9 and TRBJ1-2, reads DTGVSQNPRHKITKRGQNVTFRCDPISEHNRLYWYRQTLGQGPEFLTYFQNEAQLEKSRLLSDRFSAERPKGSFSTLEIQRTEQGDSAMYLCASSYPDRGRGGYTFGSGTRLTVV.

The V gene is TRBV7-9, the J gene TRBJ2-5, with TRBD2 matching over 8 bases. From germline, CDR1 is SEHNR and CDR2 FQNEAQ (reference sequence). CDR3 length equals 17 residues. Trimming at V came to 4 bases and at J to 3 bases, leaving 13 bases not matched to a gene. This CDR3 is CASSSLGIRGGKETQYF. The CDR3 DNA follows: TGTGCCAGCAGCTCTCTGGGGATACGGGGGGGCAAAGAGACCCAGTACTTC.

This chain joins TRBV10-1 and TRBJ2-3; D not resolved. The V gene's germline CDR1 is WNHNN and CDR2 SYGVQD (reference sequence). Trimming removed 2 bases at V and 7 bases at J, with 4 bases between. The CDR3 loop spans 11 amino acids. CDR3 coding DNA: TGCGCCAGCAGTGAGGGGCATACGCAGTATTTT. Translation: CASSEGHTQYF.